This T cell receptor (beta chain) was captured in a study of cytomegalovirus exposure and HLA in healthy donors. Study-wide findings and caveats: Relative to the approximately 630-donor mean, N-insertions were reportedly fewer in an Asian-associated ancestry cluster in a later analysis.

Note on this clone: The antigen remains unidentified.

PCR employed 60 Vbeta and 13 Jbeta primers. Original processing methods: A later analysis tallied 87 million or so unique TCR beta chains, around 12 million of them shared. TCRdb's table, derived via immunoSEQ multiplex PCR, lists solely in-frame clones and lacks some. That table gives V, J and clone size, and the DNA gave D and trimming. This table holds about 180,000 clones, roughly 78% found once. Trimming left V 6 bases short and J 0 bases short, with 4 bases between. CDR3 length: 11 amino acids. CDR1 and CDR2 (germline): SQVTM, ANQGSEA. This clonotype was obtained from a woman in her thirties or forties in good health and CMV-seronegative. The V and J genes are TRBV29-1 and TRBJ2-3; D is uncertain. Sequencing was performed on PBMCs. CDR3 sequence reads: CSVRSTDTQYF. DNA for the CDR3: TGCAGCGTGCGTAGCACAGATACGCAGTATTTT.